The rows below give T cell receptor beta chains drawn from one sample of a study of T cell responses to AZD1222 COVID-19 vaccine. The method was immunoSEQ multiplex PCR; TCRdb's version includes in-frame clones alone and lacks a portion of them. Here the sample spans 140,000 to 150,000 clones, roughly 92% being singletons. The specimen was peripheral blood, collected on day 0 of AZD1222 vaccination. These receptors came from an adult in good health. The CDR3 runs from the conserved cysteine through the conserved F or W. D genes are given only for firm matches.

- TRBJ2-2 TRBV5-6 CASSYFLEWNTGELFF TGTGCCAGCAGCTATTTTCTTGAGTGGAACACCGGGGAGCTGTTTTTT
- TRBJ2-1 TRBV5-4 CASSLRVPTHEQFF TGTGCCAGCAGCTTACGGGTCCCGACCCATGAGCAGTTCTTC
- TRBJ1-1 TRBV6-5 CASSPRRNWNTEAFF TGTGCCAGCAGTCCGCGACGGAATTGGAACACTGAAGCTTTCTTT
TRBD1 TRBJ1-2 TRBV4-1 CASSQEPAGGGYTF TGCGCCAGCAGCCAAGAGCCGGCAGGGGGGGGCTACACCTTC
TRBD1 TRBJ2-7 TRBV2 CASRSNLFRDSKSSYEQYF TGTGCCAGCAGATCCAATTTGTTTCGGGACAGCAAGAGCTCCTACGAGCAGTACTTC
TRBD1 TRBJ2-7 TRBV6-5 CASGGQGAYEQYF TGTGCCAGCGGGGGACAGGGGGCCTACGAGCAGTACTTC
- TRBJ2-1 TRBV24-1 CATSGLAEGVSYNEQFF TGTGCCACCAGTGGCCTAGCGGAGGGGGTCTCCTACAATGAGCAGTTCTTC
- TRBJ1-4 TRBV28 CASSPGIRGEKLFF TGTGCCAGCAGTCCGGGGATACGGGGGGAAAAACTGTTTTTT
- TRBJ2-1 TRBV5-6 CASSLSLNEQFF TGTGCCAGCAGCTTGTCACTCAATGAGCAGTTCTTC
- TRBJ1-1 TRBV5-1 CASSLVGDGGGNTEAFF TGCGCCAGCAGCTTGGTAGGGGATGGGGGAGGGAACACTGAAGCTTTCTTT
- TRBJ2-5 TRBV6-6 CASSRDTRGETQYF TGTGCCAGCAGCCGGGACACACGAGGAGAGACCCAGTACTTC
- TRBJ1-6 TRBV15 CATSRGGDIYSPLHF TGTGCCACCAGCAGGGGAGGGGACATTTATTCACCCCTCCACTTT
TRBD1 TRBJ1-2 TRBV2 CASSVLEPGGYGYTF TGTGCCAGCAGTGTGCTCGAGCCAGGGGGCTATGGCTACACCTTC
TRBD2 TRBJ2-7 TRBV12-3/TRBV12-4 CASSWDYSEQYF TGTGCCAGCAGTTGGGACTATTCCGAGCAGTACTTC
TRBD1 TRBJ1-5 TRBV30 CAWSGGTVSNQPQHF TGTGCCTGGAGTGGAGGGACAGTTAGCAATCAGCCCCAGCATTTT
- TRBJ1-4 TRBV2 CASSEREASTNEKLFF TGTGCCAGCAGTGAGCGAGAGGCATCAACTAATGAAAAACTGTTTTTT
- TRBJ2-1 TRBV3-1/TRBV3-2 CASSRRGRAGPPEQFF TGTGCCAGCAGCCGAAGGGGTCGGGCGGGGCCCCCTGAGCAGTTCTTC
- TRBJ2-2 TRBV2 CASKFWGANTGELFF TGTGCCAGCAAGTTCTGGGGAGCGAACACCGGGGAGCTGTTTTTT
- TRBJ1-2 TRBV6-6 CASSFRQALSPYGYTF TGTGCCAGCAGTTTCCGACAGGCCCTCAGCCCCTATGGCTACACCTTC
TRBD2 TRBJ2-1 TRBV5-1 CASSLGREGDEQFF TGCGCCAGCAGCTTGGGTCGGGAGGGCGATGAGCAGTTCTTC
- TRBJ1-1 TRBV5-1 CASSFTGTEPYEAFF TGCGCCAGCAGCTTCACCGGGACGGAGCCCTATGAAGCTTTCTTT
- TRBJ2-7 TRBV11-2 CASSLGGSRREQYF TGTGCCAGCAGCTTAGGAGGATCGCGGAGAGAGCAGTACTTC
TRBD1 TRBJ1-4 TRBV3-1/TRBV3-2 CASSRGTGGEKLFF TGTGCCAGCAGCCGCGGGACAGGCGGTGAAAAACTGTTTTTT